One sample yielded the 21 T cell receptor beta chains listed below, sequenced in a study of CD8 T cells in ankylosing spondylitis. Each CDR3 protein gets one entry after TCRdb re-called the 5' RACE reads with MiXCR. The sample shows about 340,000 distinct CDR3 sequences, 20% to 25% of them seen only once. Sample: blood, either unsorted or a sorted T cell fraction (not recorded which). The receptors shown here come from a male donor with ankylosing spondylitis or in good health (not recorded which).

The rearrangement uses TRBV7-8 and TRBJ2-5; 8 bases align to TRBD1. Germline assignment: CDR1 SGHVS and CDR2 FQNEAQ. The CDR3 totals 16 residues. With 5 bases clipped from V and 5 bases from J, the junction kept 13 bases outside the gene matches. The CDR3 DNA sequence: TGTGCCAGCAGCAACGCCGGACAGGGTACGAGGGAGACCCAGTACTTC. Translated, it gives CASSNAGQGTRETQYF. The whole variable domain, filled in from reference TRBV7-8 and TRBJ2-5, reads GAGVSQSPRYKVAKRGQDVALRCDPISGHVSLFWYQQALGQGPEFLTYFQNEAQLDKSGLPSDRFFAERPEGSVSTLKIQRTQQEDSAVYLCASSNAGQGTRETQYFGPGTRLLVL.

The chain links TRBV10-3 to TRBJ2-7; D perhaps matches TRBD1 (6 bases). The germline CDR1 and CDR2 sequences are ENHRY and SYGVKD. The CDR3 contains 12 residues. The ends were cut back, 6 bases at V and 3 bases at J, with 9 bases in the middle. For the CDR3, the DNA is TGTGCCATCAGGTCACAGGGCTACGAGCAGTACTTC. It is translated as CAIRSQGYEQYF.

This clonotype was observed a handful of times. This chain uses TRBV9 with TRBJ2-1; no clear D. This CDR3 contains 12 residues. V lost 3 bases and J 7 bases, leaving 8 bases between the germline ends. Germline loops: CDR1 SGDLS, CDR2 YYNGEE. The CDR3: CASSDIRNEQFF. The CDR3 nucleotides are TGTGCCAGCAGCGACATTCGGAATGAGCAGTTCTTC.

The V gene is TRBV6-1, the J gene TRBJ2-1; 11 nucleotides align to TRBD2. CDR3 length: 18 amino acids. The trim removed 6 bases at V and 6 bases at J, leaving 16 bases unmatched. The germline gives CDR1 MNHNS, CDR2 SASEGT. The CDR3 DNA follows: TGTGCCAGCAGCCCCGACCTTCTAGCGGGGGGCTGGTTCAATGAGCAGTTCTTC. This codes for CASSPDLLAGGWFNEQFF.

The genes are TRBV18 and TRBJ2-2, with 8 bases identical to TRBD1. Unmatched junction bases numbered 8, after V lost 5 bases and J lost 0 bases. This CDR3 is 17 amino acids long. CDR1 and CDR2 from the germline V gene are KGHSH and LQKENI. As DNA, the CDR3 is TGTGCCAGCTCAGCGAACCAGGGGGCCCCGAACACCGGGGAGCTGTTTTTT. As protein: CASSANQGAPNTGELFF.

This clonotype showed up just a few times. The chain joins TRBV24-1 to TRBJ2-1; 13 nucleotides agree with TRBD2. This CDR3 is built from 15 residues. V trimming: 7 bases; J trimming: 5 bases; junction bases outside the gene matches: 4. The germline CDR1 and CDR2 sequences are KGHDR and SFDVKD. The CDR3 nucleotides are TGTGCCACCAGGGACGGACTAGCGGGGGACAATGAGCAGTTCTTC. Translated: CATRDGLAGDNEQFF.

This clonotype was seen a few times. The rearrangement uses TRBV12-3 or TRBV12-4 and TRBJ2-3; no reliable D call. Between the trimmed V and J ends, which lost 2 bases and 4 bases, there was a span of 4 bases. This CDR3 spans 12 amino acids. CDR3 DNA sequence: TGTGCCAGCAGTTTAAGGGCAGATACGCAGTATTTT. It is translated as CASSLRADTQYF.

In this sample, this clonotype turned up a few times. The chain couples TRBV4-1 to TRBJ2-3; D remains ambiguous. The CDR3 has 13 residues. The V gene lost 3 bases and the J gene lost 1 base, with 5 bases spanning the gap. Germline V CDR1 and CDR2: MGHRA, YSYEKL. The CDR3 is CASSHEGTDTQYF. The CDR3 coding sequence is TGCGCCAGCAGCCATGAGGGCACAGATACGCAGTATTTT.

V usage is TRBV12-3 or TRBV12-4 and J usage is TRBJ1-2, with a tentative D call TRBD1 (6 bases). V lost 4 bases, J lost 6 bases, and 12 bases lay in between. The CDR3 extends over 13 amino acids. The CDR3, as DNA: TGTGCCAGCAGTTACGGGACACCGGATGGCTACACCTTC. This translates into CASSYGTPDGYTF.

This clonotype has just a few counts. The chain recombines TRBV4-2 with TRBJ1-2; 7 bases are a match to TRBD1. The CDR3 sequence is 15 residues long. Germline trimming cut 0 bases from V and 4 bases from J; bases unmatched to any gene: 5. Looked up from germline, CDR1 is LGHNA and CDR2 is YNFKEQ. DNA for the CDR3: TGTGCCAGCAGCCAAGAGAGAGGACAGGCCTATGGCTACACCTTC. It codes for CASSQERGQAYGYTF.

In this sample, this clonotype turned up many times. This rearrangement joins TRBV6-6 to TRBJ2-7; D is possibly TRBD2 (6 bases). The V gene's germline CDR1 is MNHNY and CDR2 SVGAGI (reference sequence). CDR3 length equals 13 residues. Trimming cost V 5 bases and J 4 bases, with 12 bases left between them. CDR3 region: CASSPGLSYEQYF. CDR3 coding DNA: TGTGCCAGCAGTCCCGGACTATCGTACGAGCAGTACTTC.

This sequence joins TRBV24-1 and TRBJ2-1; D is uncertain. Germline CDR1 is KGHDR and CDR2 is SFDVKD. The V gene lost 3 bases and the J gene lost 2 bases, with 19 bases spanning the gap. The CDR3 runs 18 residues. The CDR3 spells CATSDPQTDYTPYNEQFF. The CDR3 DNA sequence: TGTGCCACCAGTGATCCCCAGACCGATTACACCCCCTACAATGAGCAGTTCTTC.

This clonotype was recorded a few times. The chain couples TRBV7-9 to TRBJ2-7; possibly TRBD2 for D (5 bases). The germline V and J ends were trimmed by 5 bases and 1 base, with 12 bases remaining between them. This CDR3 contains 14 residues. Germline-derived CDR1 and CDR2 are SEHNR and FQNEAQ (reference sequence). The DNA for the CDR3 is TGTGCCAGCAGCCAAGGACTGAAATCCTACGAGCAGTACTTC. Residues: CASSQGLKSYEQYF. Filled out from reference TRBV7-9 and TRBJ2-7, the complete variable domain reads DTGVSQNPRHKITKRGQNVTFRCDPISEHNRLYWYRQTLGQGPEFLTYFQNEAQLEKSRLLSDRFSAERPKGSFSTLEIQRTEQGDSAMYLCASSQGLKSYEQYFGPGTRLTVT.

This clonotype has just a few counts. The chain couples TRBV4-1 to TRBJ2-1; D unclear. The CDR3 spans 13 residues. Looked up from germline, CDR1 is MGHRA and CDR2 is YSYEKL. Trimming left V 0 bases short and J 10 bases short, with 10 bases between. CDR3 amino acids: CASSQEYRGEQFF. Written as DNA, the CDR3 is TGCGCCAGCAGCCAAGAATACCGAGGCGAGCAGTTCTTC.

The CDR3 DNA reads as TGTGCCAGCAGTTTAGGTCTAGCGGGGGGGCGGGATGAGCAGTTCTTC. Protein sequence: CASSLGLAGGRDEQFF. The chain combines TRBV12-3 or TRBV12-4 with TRBJ2-1; 12 bases align to TRBD2. The CDR3 loop spans 16 amino acids. V lost 1 base and J lost 8; bases outside the gene matches: 6.

This clonotype was seen ten or more times. This chain connects TRBV12-3 or TRBV12-4 to TRBJ2-4, with TRBD2 identical over 13 bases. The junction had 10 bases not matched to a gene; V was cut back by 6 bases and J by 8 bases. The CDR3 is made up of 16 amino acids. The CDR3 bases are TGTGCCAGCAGCCCTGCCGGGACTAGCGGGGAGGACATTCAGTACTTC. As protein: CASSPAGTSGEDIQYF.

The chain combines TRBV4-1 with TRBJ1-5, with D uncertain. V dropped 1 base and J dropped 4 bases, with 11 bases sitting between them. Germline CDR1 reads MGHRA; CDR2 reads YSYEKL. The CDR3 contains 15 residues. The CDR3 loop is CASSQVYGRNQPQHF. The CDR3 bases are TGCGCCAGCAGCCAAGTTTATGGGCGGAATCAGCCCCAGCATTTT.

V and J are TRBV12-3 or TRBV12-4 and TRBJ1-1; the D is unclear. V was trimmed by 5 bases and J by 1 base, leaving 14 bases between them. This CDR3 region has 15 residues. CDR3 DNA sequence: TGTGCCAGCAGTCGCGTCATCTTAGAGAACACTGAAGCTTTCTTT. Protein sequence: CASSRVILENTEAFF.

The rearrangement uses TRBV20-1 and TRBJ2-3; D uncertain. Germline loops: CDR1 DFQATT, CDR2 SNEGSKA (reference sequence). V shed 0 bases and J shed 0 bases, with 13 bases lying between them. The CDR3 consists of 16 residues. DNA for the CDR3: TGCAGTGCTAGAGATTGGAGTGTGGAGAGCACAGATACGCAGTATTTT. Amino acids: CSARDWSVESTDTQYF.

This clonotype was seen ten or more times. The rearrangement links TRBV13 to TRBJ1-2; D is perhaps TRBD1 (5 bases). This CDR3 is 14 amino acids long. Germline V gene sequence: CDR1 PRHDT, CDR2 FYEKMQ (reference sequence). V was pared by 3 bases and J by 7 bases, with 15 bases between. This chain's CDR3 is CASSLEGGDPGYTF. DNA for the CDR3: TGTGCCAGCAGCTTGGAGGGAGGGGACCCTGGCTACACCTTC. Full variable domain (remainder filled in from reference TRBV13 and TRBJ1-2): AAGVIQSPRHLIKEKRETATLKCYPIPRHDTVYWYQQGPGQDPQFLISFYEKMQSDKGSIPDRFSAQQFSDYHSELNMSSLELGDSALYFCASSLEGGDPGYTFGSGTRLTVV.

This clonotype was seen more than once but under ten times. The chain recombines TRBV7-9 with TRBJ2-1; tentatively, D is TRBD1 (5 bases). CDR3 length: 12 residues. Germline V CDR1 and CDR2: SEHNR, FQNEAQ (reference sequence). The V end was cut by 3 bases, the J end by 10 bases, with 10 bases between. CDR3 in DNA: TGTGCCAGCAGCTTTGGGGCCGCGGAGCAGTTCTTC. This encodes CASSFGAAEQFF.